This TCR beta chain was sequenced in a study of T cells after yellow fever vaccination. General study findings and limits: Most primary-vaccination clones reappeared after the booster (approximately 97% CD4, more than 70% CD8). Shared CD4/CD8 clonotypes were a small share, likely from convergent recombination.

Trimming removed 8 bases at V and 5 bases at J, with 12 bases between. This CDR3 is built from 12 residues. Each CDR3 protein gets one entry after TCRdb re-called the 5' RACE reads with MiXCR. The sample includes some 400,000 distinct CDR3 sequences, 18% seen only once; the top ten take roughly a sixth. This clonotype was seen a few times. As yet, its antigen is unknown. The chain combines TRBV12-3 or TRBV12-4 with TRBJ2-5, with D tentatively TRBD1 (6 bases). This clonotype was sampled from a man aged 18 to 29 who received the YFV17D yellow fever vaccine. Material: PBMCs, obtained before the yellow fever booster vaccination. The DNA of the CDR3 is TGTGCCAGCTCTCAGGGGTTGGAGACCCAGTACTTC. Its protein is CASSQGLETQYF.